One and the same sample provided the 11 T cell receptor beta chains below, sequenced in a study of metastatic and nonmetastatic thyroid tumors. MiXCR was used by TCRdb to re-call the PCR reads. Seen here are about 24,000 clones, more than 20% observed once, and the top ten hold around 7.6%. No treatment of any kind had been given to any patient before thyroid surgery. The sequencing sample was made of blood. These receptors all come from a female donor with papillary thyroid cancer or a benign thyroid nodule (not recorded which). Some clones in this sample may be carry-over from other donors' samples.

There are a few counts of this clone. The chain has TRBV6-2 or TRBV6-3 and TRBJ1-6, with D unresolved. CDR1 is MNHEY, CDR2 SVGEGT, per germline. CDR3 length: 13 residues. Trimming pared 7 bases from V and 5 bases from J, leaving 9 bases between. In nucleotides, the CDR3 is TGTGCCAGCACCCCACCCAATAATTCACCCCTCCACTTT. Translating gives CASTPPNNSPLHF.

This clone was seen many times. In DNA, the CDR3 is TGTGCCAGCAGTTTCCAGGGGCTCTCCCTGAACACTGAAGCTTTCTTT. This translates into CASSFQGLSLNTEAFF. This chain joins TRBV28 and TRBJ1-1, with a tentative D call TRBD1 (6 bases). Per germline, CDR1 MDHEN and CDR2 SYDVKM. CDR3 length equals 16 residues. V shed 3 bases and J shed 0 bases, with 14 bases lying between them.

J is TRBJ2-4 and V is TRBV3-1; D is undetermined. This CDR3 region has 16 residues. With 3 bases removed from V and 0 bases from J, the gap between germline ends came to 12 bases. Germline V gives CDR1 LGHDT, CDR2 YNNKEL (reference sequence). This chain's CDR3 is CASSHGFLRAKNIQYF. The CDR3 coding sequence is TGTGCCAGCAGCCACGGGTTTCTGAGAGCCAAAAACATTCAGTACTTC.

Comments on this clone: A much larger clonotype is one base distant, so this may be a read error. The identical CDR3 is also encoded by other nucleotide sequences in the sample. The chain carries TRBV9 and TRBJ1-2; the D is unclear. Germline V gene sequence: CDR1 SGDLS, CDR2 YYNGEE. V was pared by 4 bases and J by 8 bases, with 24 bases between. CDR3 length equals 16 residues. In DNA, the CDR3 is TGTGCCAGCAGCCCCCAGACAATTAGTTCTTCCGGAGGCTACACCTTC. Its translation: CASSPQTISSSGGYTF.

This clone was seen ten or more times. V gene TRBV3-1 combines with J gene TRBJ2-7; 9 bases agree with TRBD2. This CDR3 is built from 17 residues. The V gene end was trimmed by 1 base and the J gene end by 4 bases; junction bases not matched to a gene: 11. Looked up from germline, CDR1 is LGHDT and CDR2 is YNNKEL (reference sequence). The CDR3 DNA reads TGTGCCAGCAGCCAAGCGATTAGCGGGAGACTTGGTTACGAGCAGTACTTC. Encoded protein: CASSQAISGRLGYEQYF.

The chain combines TRBV6-1 with TRBJ2-1; 13 bases align to TRBD2. The length of the CDR3 is 17 residues. The ends lost 4 bases at V and 6 bases at J; junction bases unmatched: 9. Germline V lookup: CDR1 MNHNS, CDR2 SASEGT. CDR3 in amino acids: CASSGGTSGIEVNEQFF. CDR3 DNA: TGTGCCAGCAGTGGTGGGACTAGCGGGATCGAGGTCAATGAGCAGTTCTTC.

With respect to this clone: Mismatch with germline at one junction end may stem from a read error. The chain carries TRBV28 and TRBJ2-1, with a weak D call TRBD1 (6 bases). CDR1 MDHEN and CDR2 SYDVKM come from the germline V gene. The CDR3 sequence is 17 residues long. The CDR3 nucleotides read TGTGCCAGCAGTTTAGGCTTCAGGGACACGACCTACTATGAGCAGTTCTTC. Residues: CASSLGFRDTTYYEQFF.

For this clone: One end of the junction varies from germline; a read error may be responsible. The rearrangement joins TRBV30 to TRBJ2-2; the D gene is possibly TRBD1 (5 bases). Germline-derived CDR1 and CDR2 are GTSNPN and SVGIG (reference sequence). The CDR3 is 15 amino acids. The CDR3 nucleotides are TGTGCCTGGAGTCATAGGGTGACGGACACCGGTGAGCTGTTTTTT. Protein sequence: CAWSHRVTDTGELFF.

Judged by abundance, this clone is medium-sized (0.01 to 0.1%). The J gene is TRBJ1-1, the V gene TRBV2; D is possibly TRBD1 (5 bases). V gave up 6 bases and J gave up 0 bases, with 14 bases separating them. CDR1 SNHLY and CDR2 FYNNEI come from the germline V gene. CDR3 length: 15 residues. In DNA, the CDR3 is TGTGCCAGCAGGCGATCGACAGAAATGAACACTGAAGCTTTCTTT. As protein: CASRRSTEMNTEAFF.

Of note for this clone: Since no conserved phenylalanine or tryptophan closes the CDR3, a read error is the likely cause. J is TRBJ2-2 and V is TRBV6-4, with TRBD2 matching 9 bases. CDR1 is MRHNA, CDR2 SNTAGT, per germline. CDR3 length: 15 amino acids. V was clipped by 3 bases and J by 3 bases; unmatched bases: 2. The CDR3 nucleotides are TGTGCCAGCAGTGAACTAGCGGGTGACACCGGGGAGCTGTTTCTT. It is translated as CASSELAGDTGELFL.

The chain carries TRBV6-1 and TRBJ1-1; 8 nucleotides align to TRBD1. The length of the CDR3 is 15 residues. CDR1 and CDR2 from the germline V gene are MNHNS and SASEGT. V lost 6 bases to trimming and J lost 5 bases; unmatched junction nucleotides: 11. The CDR3 coding sequence is TGTGCCAGCAGACGGACAGGGTCGATACCAACTGAAGCTTTCTTT. Translation: CASRRTGSIPTEAFF.